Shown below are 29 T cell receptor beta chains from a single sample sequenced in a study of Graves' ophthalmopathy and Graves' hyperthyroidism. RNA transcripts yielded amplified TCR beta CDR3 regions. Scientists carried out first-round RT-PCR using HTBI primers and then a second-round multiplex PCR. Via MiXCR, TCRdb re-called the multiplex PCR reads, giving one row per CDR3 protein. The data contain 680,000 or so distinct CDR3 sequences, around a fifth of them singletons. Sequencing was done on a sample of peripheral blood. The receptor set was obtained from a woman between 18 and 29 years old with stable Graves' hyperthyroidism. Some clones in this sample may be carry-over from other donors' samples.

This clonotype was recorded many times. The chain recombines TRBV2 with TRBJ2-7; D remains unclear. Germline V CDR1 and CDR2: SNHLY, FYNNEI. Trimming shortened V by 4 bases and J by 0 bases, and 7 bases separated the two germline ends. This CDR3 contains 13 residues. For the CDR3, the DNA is TGTGCCAGCAGTGGGGGTTACTCCTACGAGCAGTACTTC. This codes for CASSGGYSYEQYF.

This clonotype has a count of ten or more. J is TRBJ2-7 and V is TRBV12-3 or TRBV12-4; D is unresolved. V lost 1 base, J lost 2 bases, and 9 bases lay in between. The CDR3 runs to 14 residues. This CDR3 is CASSLVPATYEQYF. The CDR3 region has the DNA TGTGCCAGCAGTTTAGTTCCAGCCACCTACGAGCAGTACTTC.

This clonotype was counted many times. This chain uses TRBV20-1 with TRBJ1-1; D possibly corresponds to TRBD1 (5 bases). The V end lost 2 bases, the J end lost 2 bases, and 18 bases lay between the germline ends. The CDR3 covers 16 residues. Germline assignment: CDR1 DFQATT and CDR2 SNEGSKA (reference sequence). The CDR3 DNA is TGCAGTGCTAGAATCCGGGGGGGGAAAGGAAACACTGAAGCTTTCTTT. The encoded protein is CSARIRGGKGNTEAFF.

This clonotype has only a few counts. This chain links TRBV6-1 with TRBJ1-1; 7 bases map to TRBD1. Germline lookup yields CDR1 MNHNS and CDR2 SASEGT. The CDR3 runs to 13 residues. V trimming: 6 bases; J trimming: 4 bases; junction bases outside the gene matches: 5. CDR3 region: CASRATGSTEAFF. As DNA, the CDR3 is TGTGCCAGCAGGGCGACAGGGTCCACTGAAGCTTTCTTT.

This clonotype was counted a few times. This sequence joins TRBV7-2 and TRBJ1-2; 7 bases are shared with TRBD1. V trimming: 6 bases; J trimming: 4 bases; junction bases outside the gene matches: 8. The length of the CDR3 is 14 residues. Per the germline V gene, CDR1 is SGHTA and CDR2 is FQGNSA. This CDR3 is CASRSRDSSYGYTF. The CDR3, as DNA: TGTGCCAGCAGATCCCGGGACAGCTCCTATGGCTACACCTTC.

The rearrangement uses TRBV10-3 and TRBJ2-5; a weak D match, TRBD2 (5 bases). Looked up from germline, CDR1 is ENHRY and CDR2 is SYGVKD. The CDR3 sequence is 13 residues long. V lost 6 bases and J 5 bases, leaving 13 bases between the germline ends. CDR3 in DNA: TGTGCCATCAGCTCCACTAGTAGGGAGACCCAGTACTTC. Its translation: CAISSTSRETQYF.

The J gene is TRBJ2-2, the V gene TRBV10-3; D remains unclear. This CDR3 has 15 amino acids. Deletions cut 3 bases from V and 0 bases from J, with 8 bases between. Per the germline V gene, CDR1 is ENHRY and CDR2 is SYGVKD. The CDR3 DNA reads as TGTGCCATCAGTGATGTGACTCCGAACACCGGGGAGCTGTTTTTT. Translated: CAISDVTPNTGELFF.

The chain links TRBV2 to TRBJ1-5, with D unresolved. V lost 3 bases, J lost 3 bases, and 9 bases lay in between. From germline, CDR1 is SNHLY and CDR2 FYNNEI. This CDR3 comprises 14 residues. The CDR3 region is CASSDSGLNQPQHF. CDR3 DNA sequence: TGTGCCAGCAGTGATTCGGGTCTCAATCAGCCCCAGCATTTT. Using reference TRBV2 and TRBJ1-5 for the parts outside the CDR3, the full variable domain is EPEVTQTPSHQVTQMGQEVILRCVPISNHLYFYWYRQILGQKVEFLVSFYNNEISEKSEIFDDQFSVERPDGSNFTLKIRSTKLEDSAMYFCASSDSGLNQPQHFGDGTRLSIL.

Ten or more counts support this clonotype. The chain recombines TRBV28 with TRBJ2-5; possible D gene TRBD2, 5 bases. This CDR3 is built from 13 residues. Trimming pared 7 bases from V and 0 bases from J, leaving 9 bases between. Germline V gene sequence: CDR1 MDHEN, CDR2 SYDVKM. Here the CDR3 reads CASNSDYQETQYF. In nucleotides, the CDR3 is TGTGCCAGCAACTCGGACTACCAAGAGACCCAGTACTTC.

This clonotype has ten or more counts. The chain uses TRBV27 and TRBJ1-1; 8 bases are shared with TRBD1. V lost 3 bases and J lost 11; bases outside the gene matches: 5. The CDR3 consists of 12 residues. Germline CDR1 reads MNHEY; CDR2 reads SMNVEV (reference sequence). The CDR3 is CASSFPRGPAFF. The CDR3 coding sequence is TGTGCCAGCAGTTTCCCCAGGGGGCCCGCTTTCTTT.

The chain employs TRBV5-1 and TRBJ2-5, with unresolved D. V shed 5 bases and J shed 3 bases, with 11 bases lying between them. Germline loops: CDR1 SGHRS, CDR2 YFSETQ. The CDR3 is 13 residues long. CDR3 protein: CASRDPGEETQYF. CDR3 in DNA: TGCGCCAGCAGGGATCCTGGGGAAGAGACCCAGTACTTC.

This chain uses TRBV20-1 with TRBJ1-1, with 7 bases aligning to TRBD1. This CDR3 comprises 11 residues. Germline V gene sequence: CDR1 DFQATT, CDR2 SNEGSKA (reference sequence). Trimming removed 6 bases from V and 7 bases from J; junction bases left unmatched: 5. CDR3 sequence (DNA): TGCAGTGCCCCCCGGACAGGTGAAGCTTTCTTT. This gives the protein CSAPRTGEAFF.

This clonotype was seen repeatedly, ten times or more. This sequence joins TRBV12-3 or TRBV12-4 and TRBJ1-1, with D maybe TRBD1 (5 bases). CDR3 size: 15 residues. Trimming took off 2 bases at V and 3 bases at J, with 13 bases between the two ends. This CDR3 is CASSLLLGGDTEAFF. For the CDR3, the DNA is TGTGCCAGCAGTTTACTCTTAGGAGGGGACACTGAAGCTTTCTTT.

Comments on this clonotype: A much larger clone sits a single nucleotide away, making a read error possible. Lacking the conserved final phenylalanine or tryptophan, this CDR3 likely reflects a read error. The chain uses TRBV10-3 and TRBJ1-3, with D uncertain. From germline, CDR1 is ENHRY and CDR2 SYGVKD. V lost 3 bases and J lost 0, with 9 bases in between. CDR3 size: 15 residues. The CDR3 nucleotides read TGTGCCATCAGTGATGGGGAGTACTCTGGAAACACCATATATGTT. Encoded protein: CAISDGEYSGNTIYV.

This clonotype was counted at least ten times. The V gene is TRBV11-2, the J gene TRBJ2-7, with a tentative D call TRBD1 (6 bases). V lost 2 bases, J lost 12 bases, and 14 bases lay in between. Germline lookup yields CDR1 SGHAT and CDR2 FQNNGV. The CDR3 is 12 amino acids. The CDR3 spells CASSLSARGTYF. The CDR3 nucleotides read TGTGCCAGCAGCTTAAGTGCCAGGGGAACGTACTTC.

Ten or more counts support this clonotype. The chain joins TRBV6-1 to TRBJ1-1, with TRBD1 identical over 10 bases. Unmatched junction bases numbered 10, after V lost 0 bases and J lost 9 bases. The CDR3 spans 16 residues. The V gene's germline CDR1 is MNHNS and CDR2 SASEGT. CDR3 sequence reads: CASSEAEDRGGLKAFF. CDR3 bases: TGTGCCAGCAGTGAAGCGGAGGACAGGGGGGGATTGAAAGCTTTCTTT.

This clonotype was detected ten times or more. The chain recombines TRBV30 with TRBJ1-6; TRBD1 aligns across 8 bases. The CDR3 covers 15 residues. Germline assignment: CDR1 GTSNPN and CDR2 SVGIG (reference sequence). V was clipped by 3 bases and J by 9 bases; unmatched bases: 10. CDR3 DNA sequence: TGTGCCTGGAGATCCACCGGGACAGGTTTTTCACCCCTCCACTTT. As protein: CAWRSTGTGFSPLHF.

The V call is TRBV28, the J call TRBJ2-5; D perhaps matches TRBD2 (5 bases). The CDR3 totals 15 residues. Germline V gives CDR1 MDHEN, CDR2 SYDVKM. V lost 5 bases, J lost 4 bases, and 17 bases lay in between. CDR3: CASSPSGLALETQYF. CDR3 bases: TGTGCCAGCAGTCCCTCAGGACTTGCTTTAGAGACCCAGTACTTC. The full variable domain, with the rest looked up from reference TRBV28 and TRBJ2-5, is DVKVTQSSRYLVKRTGEKVFLECVQDMDHENMFWYRQDPGLGLRLIYFSYDVKMKEKGDIPEGYSVSREKKERFSLILESASTNQTSMYLCASSPSGLALETQYFGPGTRLLVL.

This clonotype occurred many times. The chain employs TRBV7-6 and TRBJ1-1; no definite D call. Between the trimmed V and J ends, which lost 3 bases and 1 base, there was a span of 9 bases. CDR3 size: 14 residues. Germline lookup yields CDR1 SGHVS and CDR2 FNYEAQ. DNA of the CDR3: TGTGCCAGCAGCTTGCAGGCCCGGAACACTGAAGCTTTCTTT. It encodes CASSLQARNTEAFF.

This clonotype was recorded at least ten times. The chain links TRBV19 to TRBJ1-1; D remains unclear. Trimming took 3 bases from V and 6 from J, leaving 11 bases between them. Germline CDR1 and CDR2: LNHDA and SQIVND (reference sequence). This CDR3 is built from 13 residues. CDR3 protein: CASSISLVPEAFF. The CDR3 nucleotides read TGTGCCAGTAGTATTTCGCTGGTCCCTGAAGCTTTCTTT.

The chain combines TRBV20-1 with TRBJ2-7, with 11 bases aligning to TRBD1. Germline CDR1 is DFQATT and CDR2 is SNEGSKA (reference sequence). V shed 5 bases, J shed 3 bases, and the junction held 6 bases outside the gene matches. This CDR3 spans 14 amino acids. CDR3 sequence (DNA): TGCAGTGCTCTTAGGGGGACAGGGGGCTACGAGCAGTACTTC. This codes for CSALRGTGGYEQYF.

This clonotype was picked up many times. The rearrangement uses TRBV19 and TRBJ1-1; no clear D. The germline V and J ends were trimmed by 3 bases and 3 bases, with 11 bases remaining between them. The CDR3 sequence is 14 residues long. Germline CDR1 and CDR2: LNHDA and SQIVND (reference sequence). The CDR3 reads CASSIAGYYTEAFF. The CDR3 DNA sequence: TGTGCCAGTAGTATCGCGGGGTACTACACTGAAGCTTTCTTT.

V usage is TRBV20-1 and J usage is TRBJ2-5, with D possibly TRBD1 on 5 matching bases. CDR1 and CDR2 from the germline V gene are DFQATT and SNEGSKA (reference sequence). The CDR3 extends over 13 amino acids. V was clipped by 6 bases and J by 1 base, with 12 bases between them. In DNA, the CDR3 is TGCAGTGCATTTAAGCAGGGCCAAGAGACCCAGTACTTC. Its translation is CSAFKQGQETQYF.

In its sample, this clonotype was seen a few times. The CDR3 sequence: CASSDEAGGNTGELFF. The CDR3 nucleotides are TGTGCCAGCAGTGACGAGGCGGGGGGGAACACCGGGGAGCTGTTTTTT. The genes are TRBV6-4 and TRBJ2-2; 8 nucleotides match TRBD2. Germline CDR1 is MRHNA and CDR2 is SNTAGT. Losses at the gene ends were 2 bases for V and 1 base for J; bases not matched to a gene: 3. The CDR3 extends over 16 amino acids.

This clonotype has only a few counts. Here the CDR3 reads CASSPLRSSYEQYF. CDR3 sequence (DNA): TGTGCCAGTAGTCCCCTCAGGAGCTCCTACGAGCAGTACTTC. The chain combines TRBV19 with TRBJ2-7; no firm D call. Germline V lookup: CDR1 LNHDA, CDR2 SQIVND (reference sequence). The CDR3 length is 14 residues. V was shortened by 5 bases and J by 0 bases, with 11 bases between the two germline ends.

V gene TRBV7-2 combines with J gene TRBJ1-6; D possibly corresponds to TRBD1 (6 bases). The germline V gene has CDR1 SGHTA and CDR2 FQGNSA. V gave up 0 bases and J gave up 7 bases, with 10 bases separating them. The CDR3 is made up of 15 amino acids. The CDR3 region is CASSLAGALNSPLHF. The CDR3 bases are TGTGCCAGCAGCTTAGCGGGGGCGTTGAATTCACCCCTCCACTTT.

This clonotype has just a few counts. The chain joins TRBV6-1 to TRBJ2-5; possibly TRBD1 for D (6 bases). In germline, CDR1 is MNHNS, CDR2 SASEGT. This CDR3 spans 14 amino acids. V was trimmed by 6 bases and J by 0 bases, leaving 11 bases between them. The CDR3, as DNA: TGTGCCAGCAGCCAGACAGGTTACCAAGAGACCCAGTACTTC. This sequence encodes CASSQTGYQETQYF.

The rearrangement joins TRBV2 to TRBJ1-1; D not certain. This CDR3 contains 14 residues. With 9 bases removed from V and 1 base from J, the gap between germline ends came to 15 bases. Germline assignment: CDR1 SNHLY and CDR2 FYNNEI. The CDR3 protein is CAREALTWNTEAFF. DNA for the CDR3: TGTGCCAGGGAGGCGCTTACTTGGAACACTGAAGCTTTCTTT.

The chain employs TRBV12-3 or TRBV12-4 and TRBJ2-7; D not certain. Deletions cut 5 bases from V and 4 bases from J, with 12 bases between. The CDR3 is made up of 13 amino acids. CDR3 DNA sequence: TGTGCCAGCAGTATAGAAGGGCATTACGAGCAGTACTTC. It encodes CASSIEGHYEQYF.